The clone carrying this T cell receptor beta chain was detected only a few times. The data originate from a study of Graves' ophthalmopathy and Graves' hyperthyroidism. Trimming stripped 5 bases from V and 6 bases from J, with 17 bases between. Germline V gene sequence: CDR1 SGHTA, CDR2 FQGNSA. There are 15 residues in the CDR3. CDR3 regions of TCR beta were amplified from RNA transcripts. HTBI primers served in a first-round RT-PCR, which a second-round multiplex PCR followed. Each CDR3 protein is one row after TCRdb ran MiXCR on the multiplex PCR reads. Counted here are over 450,000 distinct CDR3 sequences, roughly an eighth occurring once; the ten biggest clones make up 9.5% to 10%.

Sequenced material: blood. This receptor was obtained from a woman aged 25-40 years with Graves' ophthalmopathy. This sequence joins TRBV7-2 and TRBJ1-5; maybe TRBD1 (6 bases). DNA of the CDR3: TGTGCCAGCAGCCCCTTAGGGGGGGCCGGTCAGCCCCAGCATTTT. It codes for CASSPLGGAGQPQHF.